A selection of T cell receptor beta chains follows, all from one sample in a study of CD8+ T cells in alopecia areata. Generated by immunoSEQ multiplex PCR, the TCRdb table keeps only in-frame clones and is missing some. The sample yields more than 100,000 clones, approximately 90% seen once. Sequencing used CD8+ T cells sorted from blood, obtained at week 34, from a patient treated with tofacitinib. The receptors stem from a human donor with alopecia areata. Both conserved end residues are part of each CDR3. D genes are given only for firm matches. Expanded clones get a size class; other rows say once, few or many, or leave the size out.

TRBJ2-3 | NA | 15 | NA | TRBV6-5 | CASSPEPGISDTQYF | TGTGCCAGCAGTCCCGAGCCAGGGATCTCAGATACGCAGTATTTT
TRBJ2-5 | NA | 14 | NA | TRBV13 | CASSQLQGRETQYF | TGTGCCAGCAGCCAGCTACAGGGGAGGGAGACCCAGTACTTC
TRBJ1-3 | NA | 15 | NA | TRBV6-6 | CASSYRGGVENTIYF | TGTGCCAGCAGTTACCGCGGGGGCGTAGAAAACACCATATATTTT
TRBJ2-2 | NA | 11 | NA | TRBV12-5 | CASGLSGELFF | TGTGCTAGTGGTTTGTCCGGGGAGCTGTTTTTT
TRBJ2-2 | NA | 13 | TRBD1 | TRBV5-1 | CASSPDRAGELFF | TGCGCCAGCAGCCCGGACAGGGCCGGGGAGCTGTTTTTT
TRBJ2-1 | NA | 16 | NA | TRBV5-1 | CASSRTRGGTYNEQFF | TGCGCCAGCAGCAGAACGAGGGGGGGAACCTACAATGAGCAGTTCTTC
TRBJ2-1 | few | 15 | NA | TRBV19 | CASSTSRTGHNEQFF | TGTGCCAGTAGTACCTCCCGGACTGGGCACAATGAGCAGTTCTTC
TRBJ2-7 | NA | 13 | NA | TRBV6-1 | CASSVGSSYEQYF | TGTGCCAGCAGTGTTGGCAGCTCCTACGAGCAGTACTTC
TRBJ2-7 | once | 16 | TRBD1 | TRBV9 | CASSALPGQGNYEQYF | TGTGCCAGCAGCGCCTTACCGGGACAGGGGAACTACGAGCAGTACTTC
TRBJ1-5 | NA | 14 | TRBD1 | TRBV7-9 | CASSFDRDNQPQHF | TGTGCCAGCAGCTTCGACAGGGATAATCAGCCCCAGCATTTT
TRBJ2-2 | once | 15 | NA | TRBV5-1 | CASSLGLTNTGELFF | TGCGCCAGCAGCTTGGGACTTACGAACACCGGGGAGCTGTTTTTT
TRBJ2-1 | NA | 13 | TRBD2 | TRBV29-1 | CSVEEREGRWQFF | TGCAGCGTTGAGGAGCGGGAGGGCCGTTGGCAGTTCTTC
TRBJ1-4 | NA | 14 | NA | TRBV29-1 | CSVEPRGPFEKLFF | TGCAGCGTTGAACCCCGGGGCCCTTTTGAAAAACTGTTTTTT